The 6 T cell receptor beta chains reported below all come from one sample, sequenced in a study of blood T cells in healthy people across ages. It was with a sample-barcoded 5' primer and a J-beta primer mix that a second PCR of roughly 7 to 12 cycles was run. TCRdb passed the 5' RACE reads through MiXCR, listing each CDR3 protein once. The sample lists about 780,000 distinct CDR3 sequences, roughly 46% seen once, with 15% to 20% in the top ten. Input material: blood. These receptor sequences come from a man of 80 years or more in good health.

This chain connects TRBV12-3 or TRBV12-4 to TRBJ2-7; D remains unclear. V lost 4 bases to trimming and J lost 0 bases, with 10 bases between them. The CDR3 length is 14 residues. In nucleotides, the CDR3 is TGTGCCAGCAGTTACCGACGGAGCTCCTACGAGCAGTACTTC. Residues: CASSYRRSSYEQYF.

With regard to this clonotype: The junction differs from germline at one of its ends, possibly a read error. The V and J genes are TRBV10-3 and TRBJ1-1; D perhaps matches TRBD1 (5 bases). The CDR3 extends over 13 amino acids. Germline loops: CDR1 ENHRY, CDR2 SYGVKD. The CDR3 here is CAIRFEGQTEAFF. DNA for the CDR3: TGCGCCATCAGGTTCGAGGGGCAGACTGAAGCTTTCTTT.

The chain recombines TRBV7-9 with TRBJ1-1; a possible D gene is TRBD1 (5 bases). The CDR3 totals 17 residues. Germline V gene lookup returns CDR1 SEHNR and CDR2 FQNEAQ (reference sequence). V lost 3 bases to trimming and J lost 0 bases, with 17 bases between them. The CDR3 nucleotides are TGTGCCAGCAGCTTTCTTGAGGGGCGGACCATGAACACTGAAGCTTTCTTT. This codes for CASSFLEGRTMNTEAFF. Together with reference TRBV7-9 and TRBJ1-1, the CDR3 gives the full variable domain: DTGVSQNPRHKITKRGQNVTFRCDPISEHNRLYWYRQTLGQGPEFLTYFQNEAQLEKSRLLSDRFSAERPKGSFSTLEIQRTEQGDSAMYLCASSFLEGRTMNTEAFFGQGTRLTVV.

This chain uses TRBV27 with TRBJ2-3; possibly TRBD1 for D (5 bases). V was trimmed by 6 bases and J by 1 base, leaving 8 bases between them. The CDR3 extends over 13 amino acids. From germline, CDR1 is MNHEY and CDR2 SMNVEV (reference sequence). The CDR3 loop reads CASRDTGTDTQYF. As DNA, the CDR3 is TGTGCCAGCAGGGACACAGGCACAGATACGCAGTATTTT.

Comments on this clonotype: A much larger clone is a single base away; this may be a read error. This chain joins TRBV5-1 and TRBJ2-7, with 9 bases fitting TRBD1. The V and J ends lost 4 bases and 5 bases, in that order; junction bases with no gene match: 4. From germline, CDR1 is SGHRS and CDR2 YFSETQ. The CDR3 contains 13 residues. CDR3 sequence: CASSGTGINEQYF. CDR3 sequence (DNA): TGCGCCAGCAGCGGGACAGGGATCAACGAGCAGTACTTC. The full variable domain, completed using reference TRBV5-1 and TRBJ2-7, is KAGVTQTPRYLIKTRGQQVTLSCSPISGHRSVSWYQQTPGQGLQFLFEYFSETQRNKGNFPGRFSGRQFSNSRSEMNVSTLELGDSALYLCASSGTGINEQYFGPGTRLTVT.

This chain joins TRBV29-1 and TRBJ2-1, with no clear D. Trimming left V 6 bases short and J 7 bases short, with 10 bases between. CDR1 is SQVTM, CDR2 ANQGSEA, per germline. The CDR3 is 11 residues long. CDR3 residues: CSVKQDNEQFF. CDR3 DNA sequence: TGCAGCGTGAAACAAGATAATGAGCAGTTCTTC.